This record looks at one T cell receptor beta chain sequence and its context. Germline V gene lookup returns CDR1 SQVTM and CDR2 ANQGSEA. The germline V and J ends were trimmed by 3 bases and 0 bases, with 8 bases remaining between them. The CDR3 is made up of 14 amino acids. This sample stems from a study of blood T cell repertoires in COVID-19. Original handling: Reference gene primer amplification gave estimated nucleated cell counts. The repertoire was sequenced with immunoSEQ multiplex PCR; TCRdb's copy has only in-frame clones and lacks some. D and trimming were read from the DNA, whereas the V and J calls and clone size are those reported in that table. The table includes fewer than 300,000 clones, around 83% detected once.

Sequenced: peripheral blood. The clonotype comes from a man aged 80 or over with acute or convalescent COVID-19. The chain couples TRBV29-1 to TRBJ2-2; D might be TRBD2 (5 bases). The CDR3 spells CSVDRGTNTGELFF. The CDR3 DNA is TGCAGCGTTGATCGGGGAACGAACACCGGGGAGCTGTTTTTT.